The source of this T cell receptor beta chain is a study of response to subunit inactivated influenza vaccine. The study's findings and limits: There was a suggestion from the authors that each seasonal influenza vaccination recruits few new T cells.

TCRdb processed the RT-PCR reads anew with MiXCR; each CDR3 protein has one entry. The repertoire holds around 750,000 distinct CDR3 sequences, 20% to 25% seen once, with roughly 10% in the top ten. Germline V gene lookup returns CDR1 SGHKS and CDR2 YYEKEE (reference sequence). There are 14 residues in the CDR3. The trim removed 4 bases at V and 5 bases at J, leaving 7 bases unmatched. On this clonotype itself: The target antigen is unknown.

The chain joins TRBV5-5 to TRBJ2-3; 7 bases agree with TRBD2. The source material was PBMCs from blood, sampled 4 to 6 days after vaccination. The clonotype originates from a man aged 50 to 59 who received an inactivated influenza vaccine. The CDR3 spells CASSPSGEGDTQYF. The CDR3 DNA reads TGTGCCAGCAGCCCCAGCGGGGAAGGAGATACGCAGTATTTT.